A selection of T cell receptor beta chains follows, all from one sample in a study of graft-versus-host responses after intestinal transplantation. Assay: immunoSEQ multiplex PCR; the TCRdb copy retains only in-frame clones and omits some. The sample includes approximately 10,000 clones, over 65% of them seen just once. The starting material was ileum tissue, obtained about 150 days after intestinal transplantation. These receptors originate from a human patient who received an intestinal transplant, so some T cells may come from the graft donor. Both conserved end residues are part of each CDR3. The order of the fields is J gene, V gene, D gene, CDR3 length, clone size, CDR3 DNA, CDR3 protein. D genes are given only for firm matches. Only part of the rows carry a size: once, few, many, or a class if the clone is expanded.

TRBJ2-7 | TRBV11-3 | . | 13 | few | . | CASSLFGEGEQYF
TRBJ2-3 | TRBV4-2 | TRBD2 | 16 | . | TGTGCCAGCAGCCAAGCCCTCGGGGGGATCACAGATACGCAGTATTTT | CASSQALGGITDTQYF
TRBJ2-3 | TRBV6-4 | . | 13 | few | TGTGCCAGCAGTGAGTCCGGCGGGCTGGCGCAGTATTTT | CASSESGGLAQYF
TRBJ2-5 | TRBV6-5 | TRBD2 | 16 | . | TGTGCCAGCAGTTCATGGGGGGGAGCAAATCAAGAGACCCAGTACTTC | CASSSWGGANQETQYF
TRBJ2-7 | TRBV15 | . | 14 | once | TGTGCCACCAGCAGAAACGGACAGGAGGGAGAGCAGTACTTC | CATSRNGQEGEQYF
TRBJ1-1 | TRBV9 | TRBD1 | 14 | . | TGTGCCAGCAGCGGGGGGGACAGGGGGACTGAAGCTTTCTTT | CASSGGDRGTEAFF
TRBJ2-5 | TRBV28 | . | 14 | . | TGTGCCAGCAGTCCGGGGTGGGAGCCGGAGACCCAGTACTTC | CASSPGWEPETQYF
TRBJ2-7 | TRBV2 | . | 14 | . | TGTGCCAGCAGTGCGCGGGGGCCGCTCGGCGAGCAGTACTTC | CASSARGPLGEQYF
TRBJ2-3 | TRBV27 | TRBD2 | 15 | once | TGTGCCAGCACCCTCGGGACTAGCGGGACAGATACGCAGTATTTT | CASTLGTSGTDTQYF
TRBJ2-7 | TRBV11-2 | . | 13 | . | TGTGCCAGCAGCTTAGGGGGCCTCTACGAGCAGTACTTC | CASSLGGLYEQYF
TRBJ2-1 | TRBV28 | . | 12 | . | TGTGCCAGCGGGAGCTCCTACAATGAGCAGTTCTTC | CASGSSYNEQFF
TRBJ2-7 | TRBV5-1 | TRBD2 | 14 | . | TGCGCCAGCAGCTTGGTAGCGGGGGGGGACGAGCAGTACTTC | CASSLVAGGDEQYF
TRBJ1-2 | TRBV7-7 | TRBD1 | 13 | . | TGTGCTAATTCTACAGGGGGCGCCTATGGCTACACCTTC | CANSTGGAYGYTF
TRBJ2-3 | TRBV9 | TRBD2 | 13 | . | TGTGCCAGCAGCCAGGGGACTAGCGATACGCAGTATTTT | CASSQGTSDTQYF
TRBJ1-5 | TRBV2 | . | 14 | . | TGTGCCAGCAGAACTGGTCATAGCAATCAGCCCCAGCATTTT | CASRTGHSNQPQHF
TRBJ2-7 | TRBV19 | . | 14 | . | TGTGCCAGTAGTATTTACCAGGGTTCCTACGAGCAGTACTTC | CASSIYQGSYEQYF
TRBJ2-7 | TRBV18 | . | 15 | . | TGTGCCAGCTCCCCCACGACGGGGAGCTCCTACGAGCAGTACTTC | CASSPTTGSSYEQYF
TRBJ2-7 | TRBV25-1 | TRBD1 | 17 | . | TGTGCCAGCAGTGGGACCTTCTCCGGGACAGCCACCTACGAGCAGTACTTC | CASSGTFSGTATYEQYF
TRBJ2-7 | TRBV9 | TRBD1 | 14 | . | TGTGCCAGCAGCATCCGGGACAGGGATTACGAGCAGTACTTC | CASSIRDRDYEQYF
TRBJ2-7 | TRBV14 | . | 13 | . | TGTGCCAGCAGCTGGGGGCCCGTCTACGAGCAGTACTTC | CASSWGPVYEQYF
TRBJ1-5 | TRBV7-6 | . | 15 | . | TGTGCCAGCAGCTTAAGGGGTGGGGGCAATCAGCCCCAGCATTTT | CASSLRGGGNQPQHF
TRBJ2-7 | TRBV5-3 | TRBD2 | 12 | . | TGTGCCAGAAGCTTGGGAAAGCGGGGGATACGGTTC | CARSLGKRGIRF
TRBJ2-6 | TRBV11-2 | . | 18 | . | TGTGCCAGCAGCTTAGAGGGTGGCGGGAACTCTGGGGCCAACGTCCTGACTTTC | CASSLEGGGNSGANVLTF
TRBJ1-5 | TRBV18 | . | 15 | . | TGTGCCAGCTCACCCCTCAGGGCTACCAATCAGCCCCAGCATTTT | CASSPLRATNQPQHF
TRBJ2-1 | TRBV18 | TRBD2 | 16 | few | TGTGCCAGCTCACCAACGAGCGGGGGGGCCGTAAATGAGCAGTTCTTC | CASSPTSGGAVNEQFF
TRBJ2-1 | TRBV9 | . | 14 | . | TGTGCCAGCAGTTCGAACTCCCCCCGGGGTGAGCAGTTCTTC | CASSSNSPRGEQFF
TRBJ2-7 | TRBV6-5 | . | 13 | few | TGTGCCAGCACAATAGCGGCCACCTACGAGCAGTACTTC | CASTIAATYEQYF
TRBJ1-5 | TRBV18 | TRBD1 | 14 | . | TGTGCCAGCTCAGCCACAGGGGGCAATCAGCCCCAGCATTTT | CASSATGGNQPQHF
TRBJ2-3 | TRBV5-6 | TRBD1 | 13 | . | TGTGCCAGCAGCTTGGGGGGACAGGGGAGAGAGTATTTT | CASSLGGQGREYF
TRBJ1-6 | TRBV6-1 | . | 14 | . | TGTGCCAGCAGTGAATATATCACTGCGTCACCCCTCCACTTT | CASSEYITASPLHF
TRBJ1-5 | TRBV7-3 | . | 15 | . | TGTGCCAGCAGCTTAGGAGTTCCTAGCAATCAGCCCCAGCATTTT | CASSLGVPSNQPQHF
TRBJ2-2 | TRBV5-1 | TRBD1 | 15 | . | TGCGCCAGCAGCTCCGGGACAGGGGGTACCGGGGAGCTGTTTTTT | CASSSGTGGTGELFF
TRBJ2-7 | TRBV10-1 | TRBD2 | 15 | . | TGCGCCAGCAGTGAGTCGGGACTAGCGGGAGTCGAGCAGTACTTC | CASSESGLAGVEQYF
TRBJ2-5 | TRBV7-2 | TRBD2 | 16 | . | TGTGCCAGCAGCGCTCTGACTAGCGGGGGAGGGGAGACCCAGTACTTC | CASSALTSGGGETQYF
TRBJ2-7 | TRBV18 | TRBD2 | 17 | . | TGTGCCAGCTCACCACTTTCGGGACTAGCTTTTCCCTACGAGCAGTACTTC | CASSPLSGLAFPYEQYF
TRBJ2-7 | TRBV10-2 | TRBD2 | 13 | once | TGCGCCAGCAGAGGCGGGGGGGCCGGGGAGCAGTACTTC | CASRGGGAGEQYF
TRBJ1-2 | TRBV7-2 | . | 12 | . | TGTGCCAGCAGCTTACAGGGGTATGGCTACACCTTC | CASSLQGYGYTF